The 32 T cell receptor beta chains given below trace back to one sample, sequenced in a study of radiation and T cells in renal cell carcinoma. Time point given: blood 4 weeks post-SBRT, at nephrectomy. Treatment noted: 15 Gy SBRT to primary tumor, nephrectomy 4 weeks later. Measured with immunoSEQ multiplex PCR; TCRdb has only the in-frame clones, and not every one. The data contain 150,000 to 200,000 clones, about 87% of them seen just once; the ten biggest clones take up approximately 11%. Specimen: blood, collected from a patient whose treatment included radiotherapy and nephrectomy. The origin of the receptors is a woman in her forties or fifties with renal cell carcinoma.

The chain joins TRBV29-1 to TRBJ2-1; 7 positions match TRBD1. The junction had 7 bases not matched to a gene; V was cut back by 6 bases and J by 5 bases. Germline loops: CDR1 SQVTM, CDR2 ANQGSEA. This CDR3 has 13 amino acids. CDR3 sequence: CSVTGTANNEQFF. The CDR3 region has the DNA TGCAGCGTAACCGGGACAGCCAACAATGAGCAGTTCTTC.

The chain links TRBV6-5 to TRBJ1-1, with D hard to call. Germline CDR1 MNHEY, CDR2 SVGAGI. CDR3 length equals 13 residues. Trimming cost V 4 bases and J 5 bases, with 11 bases left between them. The CDR3 here is CASSSRGGTEAFF. CDR3 bases: TGTGCCAGCAGTTCCCGGGGTGGGACTGAAGCTTTCTTT.

This chain links TRBV18 with TRBJ1-3; D is perhaps TRBD1 (5 bases). Germline loops: CDR1 KGHSH, CDR2 LQKENI. V dropped 0 bases and J dropped 3 bases, with 18 bases sitting between them. This CDR3 spans 18 amino acids. CDR3 residues: CASSPPRKGPGFGNTIYF. The CDR3 DNA sequence: TGTGCCAGCTCACCACCGAGGAAGGGGCCAGGCTTTGGAAACACCATATATTTT.

The CDR3 nucleotides read TGCGCCAGCAGCTTACCGGGGGCAACTAATGAAAAACTGTTTTTT. Protein product: CASSLPGATNEKLFF. J is TRBJ1-4 and V is TRBV5-1, with D possibly being TRBD1 (5 bases). Germline loops: CDR1 SGHRS, CDR2 YFSETQ. The CDR3 extends over 15 amino acids. V was clipped by 2 bases and J by 0 bases, with 8 bases between them.

The chain uses TRBV6-6 and TRBJ1-2; D is ambiguous. Germline CDR1 reads MNHNY; CDR2 reads SVGAGI (reference sequence). This CDR3 spans 12 amino acids. The ends were cut back, 2 bases at V and 8 bases at J, with 9 bases in the middle. The CDR3 reads CASSYNLDGYTF. The CDR3 nucleotides read TGTGCCAGCAGTTACAACTTAGACGGCTACACCTTC.

The count of this clone is one. This rearrangement joins TRBV25-1 to TRBJ2-1; 10 bases agree with TRBD2. Germline loops: CDR1 MGHDK, CDR2 SYGVNS. CDR3 length: 16 amino acids. V trimming: 2 bases; J trimming: 4 bases; junction bases outside the gene matches: 5. The chain's CDR3 is CASSELAGADYNEQFF. Written as DNA, the CDR3 is TGTGCCAGCAGTGAACTAGCGGGGGCAGATTACAATGAGCAGTTCTTC.

V gene TRBV19 combines with J gene TRBJ2-2, with 11 bases aligning to TRBD2. The trim removed 7 bases at V and 7 bases at J, leaving 8 bases unmatched. Germline assignment: CDR1 LNHDA and CDR2 SQIVND (reference sequence). The CDR3 loop spans 15 amino acids. CDR3 sequence reads: CASIPSGGIVGELFF. The CDR3 coding sequence is TGTGCCAGTATCCCTAGCGGGGGGATCGTCGGGGAGCTGTTTTTT.

This chain uses TRBV7-4 with TRBJ2-7; 7 nucleotides match TRBD1. In germline, CDR1 is SGHVT, CDR2 SQSDAQ. The CDR3 contains 15 residues. J lost 0 bases, V lost 3 bases, and 5 bases had no gene match. The CDR3 region is CASSFRQGHSYEQYF. CDR3 coding DNA: TGTGCCAGCAGCTTCCGACAGGGACACTCCTACGAGCAGTACTTC.

This chain's CDR3 is CASSPRPENEQFF. DNA of the CDR3: TGTGCCAGCAGCCCCCGACCCGAGAATGAGCAGTTCTTC. V is TRBV9 and J is TRBJ2-1; D unresolved. The CDR3 spans 13 residues. Trimming left V 4 bases short and J 7 bases short, with 12 bases between. The germline V gene encodes CDR1 SGDLS and CDR2 YYNGEE.

CDR3 sequence reads: CASSYGQGPYEQYF. The CDR3 DNA follows: TGTGCCAGCAGTTATGGGCAGGGCCCCTACGAGCAGTACTTC. The chain combines TRBV6-5 with TRBJ2-7; D is possibly TRBD1 (5 bases). V was shortened by 3 bases and J by 2 bases, with 11 bases between the two germline ends. Germline CDR1 reads MNHEY; CDR2 reads SVGAGI. This CDR3 has 14 residues.

This rearrangement joins TRBV6-5 to TRBJ2-7; perhaps D is TRBD1 or TRBD2 (5 bases each). V was clipped by 7 bases and J by 7 bases, with 20 bases between them. Germline loops: CDR1 MNHEY, CDR2 SVGAGI. The CDR3 extends over 14 amino acids. In DNA form, the CDR3 reads TGTGCCAGCAAACTCCGGGACGGGCAAAGTGAGCAGTACTTC. Its translation is CASKLRDGQSEQYF.

The rearrangement links TRBV11-1 to TRBJ2-2, with unresolved D. The CDR3 is 12 residues long. CDR1 SGHAT and CDR2 FQDESV come from the germline V gene (reference sequence). The V and J ends lost 5 bases and 0 bases respectively, with 1 base between them. CDR3 nucleotide sequence: TGTGCCAGCAGCACGAACACCGGGGAGCTGTTTTTT. This codes for CASSTNTGELFF.

This rearrangement joins TRBV7-9 to TRBJ2-3; D may be TRBD2 (7 bases). Per germline, CDR1 SEHNR and CDR2 FQNEAQ (reference sequence). Trimming took off 5 bases at V and 1 base at J, with 10 bases between the two ends. The CDR3 loop spans 14 amino acids. Here the CDR3 DNA reads TGTGCCAGCAGCGTGCGGGGGCGCACAGATACGCAGTATTTT. This sequence encodes CASSVRGRTDTQYF.

In its sample, this clone was seen a few times. The gene calls are TRBV6-5 and TRBJ1-1, with 7 positions matching TRBD1. The CDR3 length is 14 residues. Trimming cost V 2 bases and J 7 bases; bases outside gene matches: 7. Germline-derived CDR1 and CDR2 are MNHEY and SVGAGI. DNA for the CDR3: TGTGCCAGCAGTTACGGACAGGCGTTGGGTGAAGCTTTCTTT. Its protein is CASSYGQALGEAFF.

This clone has just a few counts. DNA for the CDR3: TGCGCCAGCAGCTCCCCGGAGGGCCTAACAACTAATGAAAAACTGTTTTTT. Its protein product is CASSSPEGLTTNEKLFF. This chain uses TRBV5-1 with TRBJ1-4; D remains ambiguous. The CDR3 is made up of 17 amino acids. CDR1 and CDR2 (germline): SGHRS, YFSETQ. Between the trimmed V and J ends, which lost 3 bases and 0 bases, there was a span of 15 bases.

V is TRBV6-6 and J is TRBJ1-2; the D gene is possibly TRBD1 (6 bases). There are 12 residues in the CDR3. Germline values: CDR1 MNHNY, CDR2 SVGAGI (reference sequence). Trimming stripped 8 bases from V and 8 bases from J, with 15 bases between. CDR3 nucleotides: TGTGCCAGCCTAAGGGACATAGGGGGCTACACCTTC. Its protein is CASLRDIGGYTF.

The CDR3 sequence is CASQLGFSGNTIYF. CDR3 nucleotide sequence: TGTGCCAGCCAACTTGGATTTTCTGGAAACACCATATATTTT. The rearrangement uses TRBV6-5 and TRBJ1-3, with D unclear. Trimming removed 8 bases at V and 1 base at J, with 12 bases between. The CDR3 totals 14 residues. From germline, CDR1 is MNHEY and CDR2 SVGAGI.

V usage is TRBV19 and J usage is TRBJ2-3; perhaps TRBD1 as D (5 bases). This CDR3 is built from 13 residues. Trimming shortened V by 11 bases and J by 0 bases, and 12 bases separated the two germline ends. CDR1 LNHDA and CDR2 SQIVND come from the germline V gene (reference sequence). CDR3 sequence (DNA): TGTGCCTCCGGACACTCTAGCACAGATACGCAGTATTTT. Translated: CASGHSSTDTQYF.

The chain carries TRBV11-3 and TRBJ2-2; D remains ambiguous. This CDR3 comprises 13 residues. Trimming removed 0 bases from V and 7 bases from J, with 6 bases in between. Per the germline V gene, CDR1 is SGHNT and CDR2 is YENEEA. The CDR3 sequence: CASSLEGIGELFF. The CDR3 bases are TGTGCCAGCAGCTTAGAGGGGATCGGGGAGCTGTTTTTT.

This clone turned up a few times. V gene TRBV30 combines with J gene TRBJ2-3; D is perhaps TRBD2 (6 bases). CDR1 is GTSNPN, CDR2 SVGIG, per germline (reference sequence). V shed 1 base and J shed 2 bases, with 13 bases lying between them. The CDR3 extends over 15 amino acids. The CDR3 loop reads CAWSDGGSPTDTQYF. The CDR3 nucleotides are TGTGCCTGGAGTGACGGAGGGAGTCCCACAGATACGCAGTATTTT.

The chain couples TRBV18 to TRBJ2-3, with 15 nucleotides matching TRBD2. Germline values: CDR1 KGHSH, CDR2 LQKENI. Trimming removed 4 bases from V and 6 bases from J; junction bases left unmatched: 5. This CDR3 has 16 amino acids. The CDR3 is CASSRTSGGAGDTQYF. CDR3 DNA: TGTGCCAGCTCACGGACTAGCGGGGGGGCTGGTGATACGCAGTATTTT. Full variable domain (rest looked up from reference TRBV18 and TRBJ2-3): NAGVMQNPRHLVRRRGQEARLRCSPMKGHSHVYWYRQLPEEGLKFMVYLQKENIIDESGMPKERFSAEFPKEGPSILRIQQVVRGDSAAYFCASSRTSGGAGDTQYFGPGTRLTVL.

V gene TRBV29-1 combines with J gene TRBJ1-1; no reliable D call. V lost 6 bases and J 0 bases, leaving 5 bases between the germline ends. The CDR3 totals 11 residues. Germline assignment: CDR1 SQVTM and CDR2 ANQGSEA. The CDR3 protein is CSVRVNTEAFF. The CDR3 DNA reads TGCAGCGTCAGAGTGAACACTGAAGCTTTCTTT.

The gene calls are TRBV19 and TRBJ1-1, with 7 bases fitting TRBD1. Trimming took 5 bases from V and 5 from J; bases not matched to a gene: 5. The CDR3 extends over 13 amino acids. Germline V gene sequence: CDR1 LNHDA, CDR2 SQIVND (reference sequence). CDR3 sequence (DNA): TGTGCCAGTAGTGAGGGACAGTCGACTGAAGCTTTCTTT. Its translation: CASSEGQSTEAFF.

This chain uses TRBV10-3 with TRBJ1-2, with a weak D call TRBD1 (6 bases). The CDR3 sequence is 17 residues long. Trimming took off 11 bases at V and 4 bases at J, with 29 bases between the two ends. Germline V gene sequence: CDR1 ENHRY, CDR2 SYGVKD. CDR3 region: CACHGMVGAKTGYGYTF. CDR3 bases: TGTGCCTGCCACGGGATGGTGGGGGCGAAGACGGGCTATGGCTACACCTTC.

This chain joins TRBV18 and TRBJ2-1, with D possibly being TRBD1 or TRBD2 (5 bases each). V was shortened by 5 bases and J by 9 bases, with 20 bases between the two germline ends. CDR1 and CDR2 from the germline V gene are KGHSH and LQKENI. This CDR3 has 15 residues. CDR3 residues: CASSNRGRGRGEQFF. CDR3 DNA sequence: TGTGCCAGCTCAAACCGGGGACGGGGCAGAGGTGAGCAGTTCTTC.

V and J are TRBV27 and TRBJ2-1, with D uncertain. Germline V gene sequence: CDR1 MNHEY, CDR2 SMNVEV (reference sequence). V shed 4 bases and J shed 5 bases, with 3 bases lying between them. CDR3 length: 11 amino acids. The CDR3 spells CASSWDNEQFF. Written as DNA, the CDR3 is TGTGCCAGCAGTTGGGACAATGAGCAGTTCTTC.

The chain carries TRBV6-1 and TRBJ2-5; no definite D call. The CDR3 spans 15 residues. Germline CDR1 reads MNHNS; CDR2 reads SASEGT. V lost 6 bases and J lost 4, with 18 bases in between. CDR3 in amino acids: CASRQGLGGRETQYF. For the CDR3, the DNA is TGTGCCAGCAGACAAGGGCTAGGTGGTAGAGAGACCCAGTACTTC.

This rearrangement joins TRBV18 to TRBJ2-5; D is perhaps TRBD2 (5 bases). The ends were cut back, 8 bases at V and 1 base at J, with 14 bases in the middle. The CDR3 length is 14 residues. Germline values: CDR1 KGHSH, CDR2 LQKENI. The CDR3: CASRRSGSQETQYF. CDR3 bases: TGTGCCAGCCGAAGGTCGGGATCCCAAGAGACCCAGTACTTC.

The chain links TRBV10-3 to TRBJ2-5; 8 bases are shared with TRBD2. The germline gives CDR1 ENHRY, CDR2 SYGVKD. The ends lost 8 bases at V and 2 bases at J; junction bases unmatched: 4. The CDR3 has 13 amino acids. DNA for the CDR3: TGTGCCATCGGACGACTAGCGCAAGAGACCCAGTACTTC. This gives the protein CAIGRLAQETQYF.

The chain joins TRBV2 to TRBJ2-5; D possibly uses TRBD1 or TRBD2 (5 bases each). Trimming pared 7 bases from V and 6 bases from J, leaving 21 bases between. CDR1 and CDR2 from the germline V gene are SNHLY and FYNNEI. The CDR3 runs 15 residues. The CDR3 is CASTTEPGSGKTQYF. The CDR3 DNA reads TGTGCCAGCACCACTGAGCCAGGGTCGGGAAAGACCCAGTACTTC.

This clone was counted a few times. Different DNA sequences within this sample yield the same CDR3. The CDR3, as DNA: TGTGCCAGCAGCTTCCAGAAGAACACTGAAGCTTTCTTT. Its translation: CASSFQKNTEAFF. J is TRBJ1-1 and V is TRBV6-5; D gene unclear. The CDR3 is 13 residues long. CDR1 is MNHEY, CDR2 SVGAGI, per germline. The V and J ends lost 6 bases and 1 base respectively, with 9 bases between them.

This chain joins TRBV6-5 and TRBJ1-2; 10 bases align to TRBD1. The V segment lost 10 bases and the J segment 1 base; nucleotides outside the gene matches: 6. The CDR3 consists of 14 residues. The germline gives CDR1 MNHEY, CDR2 SVGAGI. The CDR3: CATEGTGVNYGYTF. CDR3 in DNA: TGTGCCACCGAAGGGACAGGGGTTAACTATGGCTACACCTTC.